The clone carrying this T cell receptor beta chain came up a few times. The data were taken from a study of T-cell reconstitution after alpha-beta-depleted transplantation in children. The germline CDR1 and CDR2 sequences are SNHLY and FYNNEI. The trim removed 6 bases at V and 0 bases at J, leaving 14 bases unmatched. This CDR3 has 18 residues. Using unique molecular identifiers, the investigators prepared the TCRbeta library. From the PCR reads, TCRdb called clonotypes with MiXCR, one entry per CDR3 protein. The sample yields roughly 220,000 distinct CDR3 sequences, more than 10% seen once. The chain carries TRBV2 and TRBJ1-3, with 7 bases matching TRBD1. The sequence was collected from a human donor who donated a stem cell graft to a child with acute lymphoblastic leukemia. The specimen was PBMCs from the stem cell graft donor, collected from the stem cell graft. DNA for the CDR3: TGTGCCAGCAGCCCCGTCCCGACAGGGACCTACTCTGGAAACACCATATATTTT. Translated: CASSPVPTGTYSGNTIYF. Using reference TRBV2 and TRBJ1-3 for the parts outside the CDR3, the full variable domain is EPEVTQTPSHQVTQMGQEVILRCVPISNHLYFYWYRQILGQKVEFLVSFYNNEISEKSEIFDDQFSVERPDGSNFTLKIRSTKLEDSAMYFCASSPVPTGTYSGNTIYFGEGSWLTVV.